A single sample is the source of the 14 T cell receptor beta chains below, sequenced in a study of response to subunit inactivated influenza vaccine. TCRdb re-called the RT-PCR reads through MiXCR, storing one row per CDR3 protein. The repertoire holds more than 700,000 distinct CDR3 sequences, with around 20% as singletons. The sample consisted of PBMCs from blood, taken more than 4 days after vaccination. These receptors were obtained from a man aged 45 to 65 who received an inactivated influenza vaccine.

This clonotype has more than one count but fewer than ten. The V call is TRBV20-1, the J call TRBJ1-6, with TRBD1 matching over 9 bases. J was trimmed by 3 bases and V by 6 bases; bases with no gene match: 0. The CDR3 is 13 amino acids. Germline CDR1 DFQATT, CDR2 SNEGSKA (reference sequence). The CDR3 sequence is CSAGQGYNSPLHF. The CDR3 nucleotides are TGCAGTGCGGGACAGGGCTATAATTCACCCCTCCACTTT.

Only a few counts were recorded for this clonotype. The rearrangement links TRBV30 to TRBJ2-7; no reliable D call. Germline-derived CDR1 and CDR2 are GTSNPN and SVGIG (reference sequence). Between the trimmed V and J ends, which lost 0 bases and 4 bases, there was a span of 4 bases. The CDR3 spans 11 residues. CDR3: CAWSVGYEQYF. DNA of the CDR3: TGTGCCTGGAGTGTTGGGTACGAGCAGTACTTC. Looking up the rest from reference TRBV30 and TRBJ2-7 gives the full variable domain: SQTIHQWPATLVQPVGSPLSLECTVEGTSNPNLYWYRQAAGRGLQLLFYSVGIGQISSEVPQNLSASRPQDRQFILSSKKLLLSDSGFYLCAWSVGYEQYFGPGTRLTVT.

The genes are TRBV11-2 and TRBJ2-2; 12 nucleotides agree with TRBD1. V dropped 5 bases and J dropped 4; count of bases not matched to a gene: 11. The CDR3 is 18 residues long. Per the germline V gene, CDR1 is SGHAT and CDR2 is FQNNGV. This chain's CDR3 is CASSRLGQGASSTGELFF. Written as DNA, the CDR3 is TGTGCCAGCAGCCGTTTGGGACAGGGGGCGTCCAGCACCGGGGAGCTGTTTTTT.

V and J are TRBV12-3 or TRBV12-4 and TRBJ2-3, with D possibly TRBD2 on 5 matching bases. This CDR3 comprises 16 residues. With 5 bases removed from V and 0 bases from J, the gap between germline ends came to 15 bases. The CDR3 DNA is TGTGCCAGCAGTAACCCGCCCGGGGTTAGCACAGATACGCAGTATTTT. This gives the protein CASSNPPGVSTDTQYF.

The chain recombines TRBV11-3 with TRBJ2-1; no clear D. The CDR3 spans 15 residues. Germline V lookup: CDR1 SGHNT, CDR2 YENEEA. The V gene lost 0 bases and the J gene lost 5 bases, with 11 bases spanning the gap. DNA of the CDR3: TGTGCCAGCAGCTTAGAATCTACATACGACAATGAGCAGTTCTTC. This translates into CASSLESTYDNEQFF.

This clonotype was seen more than once but under ten times. J is TRBJ2-1 and V is TRBV5-1; perhaps TRBD2 as D (6 bases). V lost 4 bases and J lost 5, with 22 bases in between. The CDR3 spans 17 residues. Looked up from germline, CDR1 is SGHRS and CDR2 is YFSETQ. The CDR3 loop is CASSAGLKTYLNNEQFF. The CDR3 DNA follows: TGCGCCAGCAGCGCCGGACTAAAAACCTATCTTAACAATGAGCAGTTCTTC.

This clonotype was seen only a few times. At one boundary the junction diverges from the germline segment, which might be a read error. The genes are TRBV15 and TRBJ2-1, with unresolved D. The CDR3 is made up of 15 amino acids. CDR1 is LNHNV, CDR2 YYDKDF, per germline (reference sequence). Here the CDR3 DNA reads TGTGCCACCAGCGGAGACACGTACTCCTACAATGAGCAGTTCTTC. It codes for CATSGDTYSYNEQFF.

This clonotype showed up just a few times. The chain is built from TRBV7-9 and TRBJ2-1; D is undetermined. The germline V gene encodes CDR1 SEHNR and CDR2 FQNEAQ (reference sequence). The V gene lost 2 bases and the J gene lost 7 bases, with 18 bases spanning the gap. CDR3 length: 16 amino acids. In DNA form, the CDR3 reads TGTGCCAGCAGCTTAAAATTTAAGGATCTAGGTAATGAGCAGTTCTTC. Translating it yields CASSLKFKDLGNEQFF.

This sequence joins TRBV20-1 and TRBJ2-7; D is undetermined. Trimming pared 0 bases from V and 0 bases from J, leaving 15 bases between. The CDR3 runs to 16 residues. Germline assignment: CDR1 DFQATT and CDR2 SNEGSKA (reference sequence). The CDR3, as DNA: TGCAGTGCTAGAGATACGTCGGGCTATTTCTCCTACGAGCAGTACTTC. This codes for CSARDTSGYFSYEQYF.

The table lists this clonotype with a few counts. In DNA form, the CDR3 reads TGTGCCAGCAGCATCAGACAGGGGACTAATGAAAAACTGTTTTTT. It translates to CASSIRQGTNEKLFF. The chain links TRBV9 to TRBJ1-4; 8 bases are shared with TRBD1. Germline lookup yields CDR1 SGDLS and CDR2 YYNGEE. CDR3 size: 15 residues. J was trimmed by 2 bases and V by 4 bases; bases with no gene match: 4.

Only a few counts were recorded for this clonotype. The chain links TRBV4-2 to TRBJ2-1; D perhaps matches TRBD2 (5 bases). The CDR3 extends over 15 amino acids. Germline loops: CDR1 LGHNA, CDR2 YNFKEQ. The germline V and J ends were trimmed by 3 bases and 3 bases, with 12 bases remaining between them. CDR3 protein: CASSQSGERYNEQFF. CDR3 bases: TGTGCCAGCAGCCAGAGTGGGGAGCGCTACAATGAGCAGTTCTTC.

The chain carries TRBV5-1 and TRBJ2-7; tentatively, D is TRBD1 (5 bases). Germline lookup yields CDR1 SGHRS and CDR2 YFSETQ. V was pared by 0 bases and J by 5 bases, with 12 bases between. The CDR3 length is 14 residues. The CDR3 here is CASSLVRQGNEQYF. CDR3 nucleotides: TGCGCCAGCAGCTTGGTCAGGCAGGGAAACGAGCAGTACTTC. The full variable domain, its missing parts supplied by reference TRBV5-1 and TRBJ2-7, is KAGVTQTPRYLIKTRGQQVTLSCSPISGHRSVSWYQQTPGQGLQFLFEYFSETQRNKGNFPGRFSGRQFSNSRSEMNVSTLELGDSALYLCASSLVRQGNEQYFGPGTRLTVT.

This sequence joins TRBV6-2 or TRBV6-3 and TRBJ1-3; D unclear. The CDR3 is made up of 14 amino acids. The germline CDR1 and CDR2 sequences are MNHEY and SVGEGT. V was clipped by 2 bases and J by 2 bases, with 7 bases between them. CDR3 DNA sequence: TGTGCCAGCAGTTACGGGCAGACTGGAAACACCATATATTTT. This sequence encodes CASSYGQTGNTIYF.

CDR3 bases: TGTGCCAGCAGCTTAAAGAGTGGGACTAGCGGGTCATCCTACGAGCAGTACTTC. Amino acid sequence: CASSLKSGTSGSSYEQYF. The chain couples TRBV7-3 to TRBJ2-7; 12 positions agree with TRBD2. The V and J ends lost 1 base and 1 base, in that order; junction bases with no gene match: 8. The V gene's germline CDR1 is SGHTA and CDR2 FQGTGA. This CDR3 has 18 residues. Full variable domain (rest looked up from reference TRBV7-3 and TRBJ2-7): GAGVSQTPSNKVTEKGKYVELRCDPISGHTALYWYRQSLGQGPEFLIYFQGTGAADDSGLPNDRFFAVRPEGSVSTLKIQRTERGDSAVYLCASSLKSGTSGSSYEQYFGPGTRLTVT.